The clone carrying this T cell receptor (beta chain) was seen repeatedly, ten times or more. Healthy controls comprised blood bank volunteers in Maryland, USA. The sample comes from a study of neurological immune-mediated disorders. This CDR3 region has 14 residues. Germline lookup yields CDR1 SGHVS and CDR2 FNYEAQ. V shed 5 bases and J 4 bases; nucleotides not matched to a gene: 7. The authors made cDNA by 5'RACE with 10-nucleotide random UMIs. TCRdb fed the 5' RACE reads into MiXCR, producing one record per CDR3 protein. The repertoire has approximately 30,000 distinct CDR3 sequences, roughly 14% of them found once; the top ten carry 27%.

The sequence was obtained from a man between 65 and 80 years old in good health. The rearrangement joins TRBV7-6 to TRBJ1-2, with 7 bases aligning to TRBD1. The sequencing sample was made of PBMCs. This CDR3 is CASSPGQASYGYTF. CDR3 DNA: TGTGCCAGCAGCCCTGGACAGGCCTCCTATGGCTACACCTTC.